This T cell receptor beta chain came from a study of T cell repertoires in cytomegalovirus infection. One entry per CDR3 protein, called by TCRdb with MiXCR from the reads. Of hundreds of thousands of distinct CDR3 sequences detected, 35% to 45% appear once; the ten largest clones hold about 2.8%. Germline assignment: CDR1 MDHEN and CDR2 SYDVKM. The V gene end was trimmed by 4 bases and the J gene end by 2 bases; junction bases not matched to a gene: 4. The CDR3 has 15 amino acids. This clonotype was seen repeatedly, ten times or more. Sequencing was performed on PBMCs. This chain connects TRBV28 to TRBJ1-5, with TRBD1 matching over 8 bases. The TCR comes from a human donor in good health (CMV status not recorded). Some clones in this sample may be carry-over from other donors' samples. CDR3 in DNA: TGTGCCAGCAGTTGGACAGGGCAGGGCAATCAGCCCCAGCATTTT. It translates to CASSWTGQGNQPQHF.